This T cell receptor (beta chain) was retrieved from a study of early T cells in non-severe SARS-CoV-2 infection. Study context: The chains were unpaired, and the sequenced material was bulk RNA from unsorted whole blood.

Unique molecular identifiers were affixed to single, distinct cDNA molecules. Via MiXCR, TCRdb re-called the 5' RACE reads, giving one row per CDR3 protein. This sample has roughly 90,000 distinct CDR3 sequences, with 14% found just once. Study results and limitations: Anti-spike CD8 responses were favored by VDJdb matching, which missed private and CD4 specificities.

The germline V gene has CDR1 KGHSH and CDR2 LQKENI. V lost 3 bases and J 3 bases, leaving 12 bases between the germline ends. This CDR3 has 14 residues. For this clonotype: Its antigen is unidentified.

This sequence originates from an adult who was a healthcare worker with PCR-confirmed SARS-CoV-2 infection or an uninfected control (not recorded which). Sequenced: whole blood. The chain carries TRBV18 and TRBJ2-7; maybe TRBD1 (6 bases). CDR3: CASSPGTNNYEQYF. Written as DNA, the CDR3 is TGTGCCAGCTCACCCGGGACAAACAACTACGAGCAGTACTTC.